The source of this T cell receptor beta chain is a study of cytomegalovirus exposure and HLA in healthy donors. Study outcomes and limitations: Links to common viral pathogens appeared, in a later analysis, for several of the most significant clusters. Prediction of most subjects' HLA-A and HLA-B alleles by TCR beta sequences was reportedly accurate.

Regarding this clone: The antigen remains undetermined.

Amplification used 60 Vbeta primers and 13 Jbeta primers. Produced via immunoSEQ multiplex PCR; TCRdb's table is partial and in-frame only. The table has 150,000 to 200,000 clones, roughly four fifths seen once. There are 12 residues in the CDR3. V was pared by 10 bases and J by 15 bases, with 22 bases between. Germline assignment: CDR1 MGHDK and CDR2 SYGVNS. V usage is TRBV25-1 and J usage is TRBJ2-4; D may be TRBD2 (5 bases). This TCR was sampled from a woman aged 25 to 39 in good health and CMV-seropositive. The source material was PBMCs. Here the CDR3 reads CATPVGVQNRYF. CDR3 nucleotides: TGTGCCACCCCAGTCGGGGTTCAGAACCGGTACTTC.